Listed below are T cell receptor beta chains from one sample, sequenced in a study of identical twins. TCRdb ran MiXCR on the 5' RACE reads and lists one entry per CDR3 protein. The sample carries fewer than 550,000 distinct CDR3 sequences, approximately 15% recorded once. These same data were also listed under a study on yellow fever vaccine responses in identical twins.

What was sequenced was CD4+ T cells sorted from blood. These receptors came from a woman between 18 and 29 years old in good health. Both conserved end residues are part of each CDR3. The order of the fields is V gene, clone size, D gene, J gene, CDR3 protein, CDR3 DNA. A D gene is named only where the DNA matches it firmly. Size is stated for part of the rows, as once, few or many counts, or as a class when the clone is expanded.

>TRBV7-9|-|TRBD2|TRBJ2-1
CASSLTGGRHNEQFF
TGTGCCAGCAGCTTGACGGGGGGGCGTCACAATGAGCAGTTCTTC
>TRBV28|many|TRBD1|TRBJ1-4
CASSLPTGGNEKLFF
TGTGCCAGCAGTTTACCGACAGGGGGTAATGAAAAACTGTTTTTT
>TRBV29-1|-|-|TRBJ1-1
CSGAYGEAFF
TGCAGCGGAGCGTATGGTGAAGCTTTCTTT
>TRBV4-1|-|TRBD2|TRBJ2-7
CASSLDTGGGEQYF
TGCGCCAGCAGCCTTGATACGGGAGGGGGCGAGCAGTACTTC
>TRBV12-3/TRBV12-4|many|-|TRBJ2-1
CASSFSGREQFF
TGTGCCAGCAGTTTCTCCGGACGTGAGCAGTTCTTC
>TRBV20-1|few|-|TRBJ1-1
CSARVMETMETEAFF
TGCAGTGCTAGGGTCATGGAAACTATGGAGACTGAAGCTTTCTTT
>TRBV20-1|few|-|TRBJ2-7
CSALGTKAYEQYF
TGCAGTGCTCTCGGGACGAAAGCCTACGAGCAGTACTTC
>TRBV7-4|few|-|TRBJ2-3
CASSLEVFVITDTQYF
TGTGCCAGCAGCTTAGAAGTTTTCGTAATCACAGATACGCAGTATTTT
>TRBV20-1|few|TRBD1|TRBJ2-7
CSAYPLDRALYEQYF
TGCAGTGCCTACCCCCTGGACAGGGCCCTCTACGAGCAGTACTTC
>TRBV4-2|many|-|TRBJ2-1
CASSRQRGGVHNEQFF
TGTGCCAGCAGCCGCCAACGAGGGGGAGTCCACAATGAGCAGTTCTTC
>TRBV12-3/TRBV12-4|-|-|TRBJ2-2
CASLKRTAGELFF
TGTGCCAGTCTTAAAAGGACGGCCGGGGAGCTGTTTTTT
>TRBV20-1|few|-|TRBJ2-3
CSARDHRSETQYF
TGCAGTGCTAGAGATCATCGGTCGGAAACGCAGTATTTT
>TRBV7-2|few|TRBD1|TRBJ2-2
CASSPGQVTGELFF
TGTGCCAGCAGCCCTGGACAGGTCACCGGGGAGCTGTTTTTT
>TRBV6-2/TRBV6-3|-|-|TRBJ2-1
CASSYADYNEQFF
TGTGCCAGCAGTTACGCGGATTACAATGAGCAGTTCTTC
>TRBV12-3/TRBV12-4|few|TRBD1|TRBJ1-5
CASRAQGGSNQPQHF
TGTGCCAGCAGAGCCCAGGGGGGAAGCAATCAGCCCCAGCATTTT
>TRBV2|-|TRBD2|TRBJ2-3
CASSIAGEGDTQYF
TGTGCCAGCAGCATAGCGGGGGAGGGAGATACGCAGTATTTT
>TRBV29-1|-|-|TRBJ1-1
CSVVNALKGEAFF
TGCAGCGTTGTTAACGCGTTGAAGGGTGAAGCTTTCTTT
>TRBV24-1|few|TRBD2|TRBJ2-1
CATSVNGRASNEQFF
TGTGCCACCAGTGTTAACGGGAGGGCCAGCAATGAGCAGTTCTTC
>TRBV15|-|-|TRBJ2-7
CATSRDRRAGTYEQYF
TGTGCCACCAGCAGAGATCGTAGGGCAGGGACCTACGAGCAGTACTTC
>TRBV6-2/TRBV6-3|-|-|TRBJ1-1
CASSYLQTMNTEAFF
TGTGCCAGCAGTTACCTCCAGACTATGAACACTGAAGCTTTCTTT
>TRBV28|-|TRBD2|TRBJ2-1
CASRPGLAGRYEQFF
TGTGCCAGCAGACCGGGACTAGCGGGAAGGTATGAGCAGTTCTTC
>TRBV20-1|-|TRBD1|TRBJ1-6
CSAPERQGRASPLHF
TGCAGTGCCCCGGAGAGACAGGGGAGGGCTTCACCCCTCCACTTT
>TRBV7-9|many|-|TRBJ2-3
CASTRSDTQYF
TGTGCCAGCACCCGATCAGATACGCAGTATTTT
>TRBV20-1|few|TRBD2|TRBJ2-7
CSARDLAGGPYEQYF
TGCAGTGCTAGAGATTTAGCGGGAGGGCCATACGAGCAGTACTTC
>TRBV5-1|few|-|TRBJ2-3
CASSLVGQFTDTQYF
TGCGCCAGCAGCTTGGTTGGCCAGTTCACAGATACGCAGTATTTT
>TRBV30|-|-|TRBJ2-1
CAWARSSYNEQFF
TGTGCCTGGGCTAGGAGCTCCTACAATGAGCAGTTCTTC
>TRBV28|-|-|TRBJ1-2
CASSSLDSYGYTF
TGTGCCAGCAGTTCCTTGGACAGCTATGGCTACACCTTC
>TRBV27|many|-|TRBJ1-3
CASSSWNGNTIYF
TGTGCCAGCAGTTCATGGAATGGAAACACCATATATTTT
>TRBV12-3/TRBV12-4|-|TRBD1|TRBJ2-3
CASTPLRDRDFVGTDTQYF
TGTGCCAGCACCCCTCTCCGGGACAGGGACTTTGTGGGGACAGATACGCAGTATTTT
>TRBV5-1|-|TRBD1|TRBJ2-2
CASSLSGQGASGELFF
TGCGCCAGCAGCTTGAGCGGTCAGGGGGCGAGTGGGGAGCTGTTTTTT
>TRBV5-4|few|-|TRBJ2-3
CASSAGLGIGDTQYF
TGTGCCAGCAGCGCGGGACTGGGGATTGGAGATACGCAGTATTTT
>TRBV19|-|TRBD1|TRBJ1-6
CASSSPTGGYLHF
TGTGCCAGTAGTTCGCCGACAGGGGGATACCTCCACTTT
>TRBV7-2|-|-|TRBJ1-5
CASSSWGWNQPQHF
TGTGCCAGCAGTTCTTGGGGTTGGAATCAGCCCCAGCATTTT
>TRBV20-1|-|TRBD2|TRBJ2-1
CSARGRAHPSGTPVGNEQFF
TGCAGTGCTAGAGGGAGGGCTCATCCTAGCGGGACGCCAGTAGGCAATGAGCAGTTCTTC
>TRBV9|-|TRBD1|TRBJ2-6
CASSLLHSDRTGANVLTF
TGTGCCAGCAGCCTCCTCCACTCGGACAGGACTGGGGCCAACGTCCTGACTTTC
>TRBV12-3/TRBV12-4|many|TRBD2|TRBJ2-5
CASSPGTSDQETQYF
TGTGCCAGCAGCCCCGGGACTAGCGACCAAGAGACCCAGTACTTC
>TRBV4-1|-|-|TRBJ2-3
CASSQVRDSDTQYF
TGCGCCAGCAGCCAAGTTCGGGACTCCGATACGCAGTATTTT
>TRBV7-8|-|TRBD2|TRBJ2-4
CASSLAWRAGIAKNIQYF
TGTGCCAGCAGCTTAGCGTGGAGAGCGGGAATAGCCAAAAACATTCAGTACTTC
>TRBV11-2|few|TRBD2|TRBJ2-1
CASSLLAGAAYNEQFF
TGTGCCAGCAGCTTGTTAGCGGGGGCGGCCTACAATGAGCAGTTCTTC
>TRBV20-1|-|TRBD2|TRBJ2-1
CSARDMSLLAGTTSYNEQFF
TGCAGTGCTAGAGATATGTCGTTACTAGCGGGGACTACTTCCTACAATGAGCAGTTCTTC
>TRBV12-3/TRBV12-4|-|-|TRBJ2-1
CASRTIGTSEQFF
TGTGCCAGCAGGACCATTGGGACTTCTGAGCAGTTCTTC
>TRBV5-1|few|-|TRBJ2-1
CASSLAPHNEQFF
TGCGCCAGCAGCTTGGCCCCCCACAATGAGCAGTTCTTC
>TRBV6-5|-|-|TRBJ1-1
CASSYSLLGGSEAFF
TGTGCCAGCAGTTACTCCCTCCTGGGAGGATCTGAAGCTTTCTTT
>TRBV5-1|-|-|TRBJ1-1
CASSLLGQNTEAFF
TGCGCCAGCAGCTTATTAGGCCAGAACACTGAAGCTTTCTTT
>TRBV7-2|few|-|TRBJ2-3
CASSLNGGPDTQYF
TGTGCCAGCAGCTTGAACGGGGGACCAGATACGCAGTATTTT
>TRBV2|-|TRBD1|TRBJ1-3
CAKQGAGNTIYF
TGTGCCAAACAGGGGGCCGGAAACACCATATATTTT
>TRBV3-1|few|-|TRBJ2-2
CASSPPQRADTGELFF
TGTGCCAGCAGCCCCCCACAGAGGGCGGACACCGGGGAGCTGTTTTTT
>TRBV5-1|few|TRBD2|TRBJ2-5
CASSLVPAGGTFETQYF
TGCGCCAGCAGCTTGGTCCCAGCGGGAGGGACCTTTGAGACCCAGTACTTC
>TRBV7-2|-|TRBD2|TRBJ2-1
CASSLILAGGFNEQFF
TGTGCCAGCAGCTTAATCCTAGCGGGAGGCTTCAATGAGCAGTTCTTC
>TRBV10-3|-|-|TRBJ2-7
CAISEGRERNEQYF
TGTGCCATCAGTGAAGGGCGGGAAAGGAACGAGCAGTACTTC